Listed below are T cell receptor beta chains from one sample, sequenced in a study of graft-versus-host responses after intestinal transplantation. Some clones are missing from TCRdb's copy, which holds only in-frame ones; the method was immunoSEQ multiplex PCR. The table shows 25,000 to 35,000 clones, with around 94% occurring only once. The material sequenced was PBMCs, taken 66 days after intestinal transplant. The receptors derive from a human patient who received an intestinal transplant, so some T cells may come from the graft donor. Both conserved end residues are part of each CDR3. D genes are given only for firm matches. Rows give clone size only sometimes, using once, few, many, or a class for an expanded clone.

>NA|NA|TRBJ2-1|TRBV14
CASSQVPGTYNEQFF
TGTGCCAGCAGCCAAGTACCAGGCACCTACAATGAGCAGTTCTTC
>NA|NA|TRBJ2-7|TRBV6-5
CASSYSDYGEQYF
TGTGCCAGCAGTTACTCGGACTACGGGGAGCAGTACTTC
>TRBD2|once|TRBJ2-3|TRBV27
CASRNIAGVRDTQYF
TGTGCCAGCAGGAATATAGCGGGAGTCAGAGATACGCAGTATTTT
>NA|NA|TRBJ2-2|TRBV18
CASSRQGPTNTGELFF
TGTGCCAGCTCACGTCAGGGGCCCACGAACACCGGGGAGCTGTTTTTT
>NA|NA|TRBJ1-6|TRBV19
CASTLAGTRYLHF
TGTGCCAGTACCCTGGCCGGGACCAGGTACCTCCACTTT
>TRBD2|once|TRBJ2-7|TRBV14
CASSQDAGDEQYF
TGTGCCAGCAGCCAAGATGCGGGAGACGAGCAGTACTTC
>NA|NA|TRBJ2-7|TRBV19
CASSGRTDMAGPYEQYF
TGTGCCAGTAGTGGGCGGACGGACATGGCGGGACCGTACGAGCAGTACTTC
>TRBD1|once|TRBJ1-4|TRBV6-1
CASGGQLGEKLFF
TGTGCCAGCGGGGGACAGCTGGGGGAAAAACTGTTTTTT
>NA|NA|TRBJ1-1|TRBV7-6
CASSLMGAEAFF
TGTGCCAGCAGCTTAATGGGCGCTGAAGCTTTCTTT
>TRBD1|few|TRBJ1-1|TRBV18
CASSQQDRGNTEAFF
TGTGCCAGCTCACAGCAGGACAGGGGGAACACTGAAGCTTTCTTT
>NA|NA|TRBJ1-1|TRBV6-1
CASGLMNTEAFF
TGTGCCAGCGGTCTCATGAACACTGAAGCTTTCTTT
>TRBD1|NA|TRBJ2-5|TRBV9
CASSFGTGAETQYF
TGTGCCAGCAGCTTCGGGACAGGGGCTGAGACCCAGTACTTC
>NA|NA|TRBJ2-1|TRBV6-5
CASSYSGSGSYNEQFF
TGTGCCAGCAGTTACTCGGGCAGCGGTTCCTACAATGAGCAGTTCTTC
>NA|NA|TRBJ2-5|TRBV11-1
CASSFFYDFGTQYF
TGTGCCAGCAGCTTCTTTTACGACTTCGGGACCCAGTACTTC
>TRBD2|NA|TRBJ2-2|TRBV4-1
CASSGLAGGTGELFF
TGCGCCAGCAGCGGACTAGCGGGAGGGACCGGGGAGCTGTTTTTT
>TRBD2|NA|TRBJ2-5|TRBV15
CATSRSLAMSGETQYF
TGTGCCACCAGCAGGTCACTAGCGATGAGTGGAGAGACCCAGTACTTC
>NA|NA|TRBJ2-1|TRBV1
CTSSQDSAGAISEQFF
TGCACCAGCAGCCAAGACTCCGCGGGAGCCATTTCTGAGCAGTTCTTC
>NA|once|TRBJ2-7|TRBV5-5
CASSQSGAKTGEQYF
TGTGCCAGCAGCCAATCCGGGGCCAAAACTGGAGAGCAGTACTTC
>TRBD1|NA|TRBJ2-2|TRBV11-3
CAGSARQGAGELFF
TGTGCCGGCAGCGCCAGACAGGGAGCCGGGGAGCTGTTTTTT
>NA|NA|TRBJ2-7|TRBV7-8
CASSLVTGTLVTYEQYF
TGTGCCAGCAGCTTAGTTACCGGGACCCTCGTCACCTACGAGCAGTACTTC
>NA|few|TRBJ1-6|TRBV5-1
CASSLDRSSPLHF
TGCGCCAGCAGCTTGGATCGCAGTTCACCCCTCCACTTT
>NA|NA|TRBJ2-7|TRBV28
CASSLGLTPYEQYF
TGTGCCAGCAGTTTGGGACTGACCCCCTACGAGCAGTACTTC
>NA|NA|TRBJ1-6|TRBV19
CASSILSQGNSPLHF
TGTGCCAGTAGTATACTATCGCAGGGGAATTCACCCCTCCACTTT
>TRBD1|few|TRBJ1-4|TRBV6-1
CASREGPGQVNEKLFF
TGTGCCAGCAGGGAAGGACCGGGACAGGTTAATGAAAAACTGTTTTTT
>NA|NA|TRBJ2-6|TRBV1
CTSRRHCLCTSRANVLTF
TGCACCAGCAGAAGGCACTGTTTGTGCACAAGTCGGGCCAACGTCCTGACTTTC
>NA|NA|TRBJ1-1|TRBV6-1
CASSVGGTTEAFF
TGTGCCAGCTCCGTCGGGGGCACCACTGAAGCTTTCTTT
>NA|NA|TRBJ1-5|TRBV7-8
CASSPETGSNQPQHF
TGTGCCAGCAGCCCAGAGACAGGCTCCAATCAGCCCCAGCATTTT
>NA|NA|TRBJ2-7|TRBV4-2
CASSQAGISSPSSYEQYF
TGTGCCAGCAGCCAGGCCGGTATTAGTAGCCCAAGCTCCTACGAGCAGTACTTC
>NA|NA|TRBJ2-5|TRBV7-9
CASGYRGGVMYQETQYF
TGTGCCAGCGGCTACAGAGGGGGGGTAATGTACCAAGAGACCCAGTACTTC
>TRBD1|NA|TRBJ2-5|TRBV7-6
CASSDRGLIETQYF
TGTGCCAGCAGCGACAGGGGTTTGATCGAGACCCAGTACTTC
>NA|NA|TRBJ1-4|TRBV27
CASSFGATNEKLFF
TGTGCCAGCAGTTTCGGTGCAACTAATGAAAAACTGTTTTTT
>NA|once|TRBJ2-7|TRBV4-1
CASSQDSRSSYEQYF
TGCGCCAGCAGCCAAGATTCGCGGAGCTCCTACGAGCAGTACTTC
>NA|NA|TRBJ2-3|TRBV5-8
CASSWGSADTQYF
TGTGCCAGCAGCTGGGGAAGCGCTGATACGCAGTATTTT
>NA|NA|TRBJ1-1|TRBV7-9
CASSLYRLNTEAFF
TGTGCCAGCAGCTTATACAGATTGAACACTGAAGCTTTCTTT
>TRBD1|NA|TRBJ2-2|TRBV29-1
CSVGQGTNTGELFF
TGCAGCGTTGGACAGGGTACGAACACCGGGGAGCTGTTTTTT
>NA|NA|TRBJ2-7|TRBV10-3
CAISEFTRGRFEQYF
TGTGCCATCAGTGAGTTTACGCGGGGACGGTTCGAGCAGTACTTC